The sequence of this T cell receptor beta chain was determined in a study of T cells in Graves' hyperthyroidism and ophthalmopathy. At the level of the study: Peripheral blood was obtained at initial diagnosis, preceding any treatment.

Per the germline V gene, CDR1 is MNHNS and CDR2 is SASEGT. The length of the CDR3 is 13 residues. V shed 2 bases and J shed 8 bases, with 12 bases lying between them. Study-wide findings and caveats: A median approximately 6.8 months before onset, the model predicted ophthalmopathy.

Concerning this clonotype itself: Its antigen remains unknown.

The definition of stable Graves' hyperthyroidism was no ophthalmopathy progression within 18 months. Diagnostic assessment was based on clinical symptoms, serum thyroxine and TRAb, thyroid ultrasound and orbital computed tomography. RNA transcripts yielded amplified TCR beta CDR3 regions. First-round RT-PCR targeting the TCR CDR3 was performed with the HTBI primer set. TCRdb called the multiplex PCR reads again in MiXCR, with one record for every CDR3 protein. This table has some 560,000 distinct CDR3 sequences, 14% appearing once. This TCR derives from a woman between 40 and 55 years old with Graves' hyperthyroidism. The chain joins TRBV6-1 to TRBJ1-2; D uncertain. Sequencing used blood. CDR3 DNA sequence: TGTGCCAGCAGTGAAACCCCCGACGGGGGCTACACCTTC. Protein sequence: CASSETPDGGYTF.